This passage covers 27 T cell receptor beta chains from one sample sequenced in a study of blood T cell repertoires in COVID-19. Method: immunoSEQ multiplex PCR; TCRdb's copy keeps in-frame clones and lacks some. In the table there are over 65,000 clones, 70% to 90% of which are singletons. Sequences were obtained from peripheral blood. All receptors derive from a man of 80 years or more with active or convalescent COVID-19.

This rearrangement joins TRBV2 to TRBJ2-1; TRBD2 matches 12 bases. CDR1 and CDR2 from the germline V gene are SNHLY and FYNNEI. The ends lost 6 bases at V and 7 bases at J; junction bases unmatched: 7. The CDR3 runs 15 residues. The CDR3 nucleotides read TGTGCCAGCAGAAACCACGGACTAGCGGGGAATGAGCAGTTCTTC. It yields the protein CASRNHGLAGNEQFF.

CDR3 loop: CASSLLGQGVTDTQYF. Here the CDR3 DNA reads TGTGCCAGCAGTTTGTTGGGGCAGGGTGTCACAGATACGCAGTATTTT. This sequence joins TRBV28 and TRBJ2-3; perhaps TRBD1 as D (5 bases). The germline gives CDR1 MDHEN, CDR2 SYDVKM. V lost 3 bases and J 2 bases, leaving 15 bases between the germline ends. The CDR3 has 16 amino acids.

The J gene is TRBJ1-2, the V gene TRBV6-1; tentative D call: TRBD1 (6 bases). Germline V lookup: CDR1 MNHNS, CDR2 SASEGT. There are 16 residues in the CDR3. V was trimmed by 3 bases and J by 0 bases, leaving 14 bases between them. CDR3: CASSDYRVIANYGYTF. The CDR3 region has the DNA TGTGCCAGCAGTGATTACAGGGTGATAGCTAACTATGGCTACACCTTC.

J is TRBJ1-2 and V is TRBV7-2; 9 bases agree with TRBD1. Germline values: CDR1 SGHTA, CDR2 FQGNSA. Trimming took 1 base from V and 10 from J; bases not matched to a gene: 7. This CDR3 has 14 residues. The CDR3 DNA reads TGTGCCAGCAGCTTAGGGGGGACAGGGTCGGACTACACCTTC. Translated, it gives CASSLGGTGSDYTF.

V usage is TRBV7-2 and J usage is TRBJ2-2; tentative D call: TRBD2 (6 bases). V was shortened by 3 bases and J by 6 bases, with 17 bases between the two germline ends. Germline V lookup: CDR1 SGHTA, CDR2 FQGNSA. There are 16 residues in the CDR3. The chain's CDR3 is CASSLWGGQGPGELFF. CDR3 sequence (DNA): TGTGCCAGCAGCTTGTGGGGAGGACAAGGTCCCGGGGAGCTGTTTTTT.

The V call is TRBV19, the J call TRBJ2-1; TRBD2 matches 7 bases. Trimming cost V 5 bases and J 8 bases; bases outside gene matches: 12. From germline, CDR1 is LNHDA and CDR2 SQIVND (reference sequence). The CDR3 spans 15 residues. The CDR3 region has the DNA TGTGCCAGTAGTCCAACTAGCGTTCCGGGCGATGAGCAGTTCTTC. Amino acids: CASSPTSVPGDEQFF.

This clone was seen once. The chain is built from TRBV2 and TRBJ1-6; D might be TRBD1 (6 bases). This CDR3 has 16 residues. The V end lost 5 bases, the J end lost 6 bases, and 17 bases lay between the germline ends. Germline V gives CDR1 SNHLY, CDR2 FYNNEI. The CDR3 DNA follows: TGTGCCAGCAGTAGAACAGGGAATCGGGGTAATTCACCCCTCCACTTT. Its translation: CASSRTGNRGNSPLHF.

The CDR3 bases are TGTGCCAGCAGCTTAGCGACAGAAGACCAAGCTTTCTTT. Amino acids: CASSLATEDQAFF. The V and J genes are TRBV7-9 and TRBJ1-1; TRBD1 might be the D (5 bases). The CDR3 covers 13 residues. The V gene lost 0 bases and the J gene lost 9 bases, with 11 bases spanning the gap. CDR1 and CDR2 from the germline V gene are SEHNR and FQNEAQ (reference sequence).

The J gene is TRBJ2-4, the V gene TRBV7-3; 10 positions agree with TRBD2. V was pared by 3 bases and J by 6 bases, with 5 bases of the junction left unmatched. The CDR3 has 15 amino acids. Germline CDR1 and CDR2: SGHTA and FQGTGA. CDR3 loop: CASSLSGRAGNIQYF. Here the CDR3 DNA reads TGTGCCAGCAGCTTGAGCGGGAGGGCCGGAAACATTCAGTACTTC.

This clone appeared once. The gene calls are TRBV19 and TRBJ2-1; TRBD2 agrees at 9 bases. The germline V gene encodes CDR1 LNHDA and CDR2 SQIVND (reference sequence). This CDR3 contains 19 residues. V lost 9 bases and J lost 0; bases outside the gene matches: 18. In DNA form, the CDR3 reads TGTGCCAGGTTTCGCGCGGGAGGGCCATCTACCAGCTCCTACAATGAGCAGTTCTTC. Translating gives CARFRAGGPSTSSYNEQFF. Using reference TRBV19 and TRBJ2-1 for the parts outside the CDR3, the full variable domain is DGGITQSPKYLFRKEGQNVTLSCEQNLNHDAMYWYRQDPGQGLRLIYYSQIVNDFQKGDIAEGYSVSREKKESFPLTVTSAQKNPTAFYLCARFRAGGPSTSSYNEQFFGPGTRLTVL.

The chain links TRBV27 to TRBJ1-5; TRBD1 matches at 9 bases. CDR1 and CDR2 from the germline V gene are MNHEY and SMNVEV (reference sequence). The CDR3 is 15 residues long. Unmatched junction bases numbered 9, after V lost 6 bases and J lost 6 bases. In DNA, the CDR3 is TGTGCCAGCAGCATACAGGGGGCGCTGGGTCAGCCCCAGCATTTT. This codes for CASSIQGALGQPQHF.

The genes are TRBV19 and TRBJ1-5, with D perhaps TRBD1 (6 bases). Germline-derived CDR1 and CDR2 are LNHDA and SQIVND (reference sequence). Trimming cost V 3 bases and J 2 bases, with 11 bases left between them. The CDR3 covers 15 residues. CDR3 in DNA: TGTGCCAGTAGTATCCGGGGGGCGGGCAATCAGCCCCAGCATTTT. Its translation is CASSIRGAGNQPQHF.

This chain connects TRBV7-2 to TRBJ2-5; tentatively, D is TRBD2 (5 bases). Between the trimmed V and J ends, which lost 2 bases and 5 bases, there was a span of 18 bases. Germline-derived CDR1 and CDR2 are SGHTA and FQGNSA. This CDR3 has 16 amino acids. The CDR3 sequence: CASSLRVVGRTETQYF. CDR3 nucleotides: TGTGCCAGCAGCTTAAGAGTGGTGGGGAGAACGGAGACCCAGTACTTC.

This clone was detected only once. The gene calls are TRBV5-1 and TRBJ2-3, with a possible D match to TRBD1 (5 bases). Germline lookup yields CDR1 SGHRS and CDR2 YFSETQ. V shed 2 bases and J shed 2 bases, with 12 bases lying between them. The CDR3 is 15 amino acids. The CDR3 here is CASSFDRGNTDTQYF. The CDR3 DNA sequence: TGCGCCAGCAGCTTTGATAGGGGAAACACAGATACGCAGTATTTT.

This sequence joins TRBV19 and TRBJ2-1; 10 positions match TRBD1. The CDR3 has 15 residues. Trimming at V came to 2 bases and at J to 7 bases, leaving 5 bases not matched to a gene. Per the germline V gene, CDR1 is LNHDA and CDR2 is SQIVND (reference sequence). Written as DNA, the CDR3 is TGTGCCAGTAGTATACCGGGACAGGGGCGGAATGAGCAGTTCTTC. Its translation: CASSIPGQGRNEQFF.

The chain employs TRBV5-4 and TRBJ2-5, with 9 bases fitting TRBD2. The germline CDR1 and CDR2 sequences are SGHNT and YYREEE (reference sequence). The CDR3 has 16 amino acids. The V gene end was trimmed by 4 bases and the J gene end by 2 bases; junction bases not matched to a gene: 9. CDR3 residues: CASSAGGKTGQETQYF. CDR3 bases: TGTGCCAGCAGCGCGGGGGGGAAAACGGGACAAGAGACCCAGTACTTC.

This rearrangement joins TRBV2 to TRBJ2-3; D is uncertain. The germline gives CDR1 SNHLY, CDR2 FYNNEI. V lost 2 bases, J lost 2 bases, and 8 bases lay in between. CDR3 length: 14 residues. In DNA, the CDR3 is TGTGCCAGCAGTGAATCTTTTCTCACAGATACGCAGTATTTT. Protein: CASSESFLTDTQYF.

CDR3 region: CASSAWTSGGYEQYV. CDR3 DNA sequence: TGTGCCAGCAGCGCCTGGACTAGCGGGGGATACGAGCAGTACGTC. The chain uses TRBV7-2 and TRBJ2-7; TRBD2 aligns across 13 bases. Trimming removed 5 bases from V and 4 bases from J; junction bases left unmatched: 5. Germline CDR1 reads SGHTA; CDR2 reads FQGNSA. This CDR3 has 15 residues.

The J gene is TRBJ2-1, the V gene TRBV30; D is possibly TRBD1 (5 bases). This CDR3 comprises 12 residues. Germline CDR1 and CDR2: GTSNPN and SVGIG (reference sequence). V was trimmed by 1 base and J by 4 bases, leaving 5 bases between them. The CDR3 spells CAWSEGYNEQFF. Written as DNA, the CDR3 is TGTGCCTGGAGTGAGGGGTACAATGAGCAGTTCTTC.

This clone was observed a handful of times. The CDR3 here is CASSRDSKNTEAFF. DNA for the CDR3: TGTGCCAGCTCACGTGACAGCAAGAACACTGAAGCTTTCTTT. This sequence joins TRBV18 and TRBJ1-1; the D gene is possibly TRBD1 (5 bases). V was clipped by 4 bases and J by 1 base, with 10 bases between them. Germline-derived CDR1 and CDR2 are KGHSH and LQKENI. There are 14 residues in the CDR3.

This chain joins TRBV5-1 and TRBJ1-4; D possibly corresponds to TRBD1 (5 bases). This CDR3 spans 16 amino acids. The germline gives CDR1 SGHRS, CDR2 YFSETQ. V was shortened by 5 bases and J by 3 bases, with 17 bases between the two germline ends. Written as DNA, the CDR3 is TGCGCCAGCAGATCGGGGGACGAGATTGCTAATGAAAAACTGTTTTTT. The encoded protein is CASRSGDEIANEKLFF.

CDR3 amino acids: CAWSRGIYEQYV. CDR3 DNA: TGTGCCTGGAGTCGCGGTATCTACGAGCAGTACGTC. The chain is built from TRBV30 and TRBJ2-7; D gene ambiguous. Per germline, CDR1 GTSNPN and CDR2 SVGIG (reference sequence). V shed 2 bases and J shed 3 bases, with 8 bases lying between them. The CDR3 contains 12 residues.

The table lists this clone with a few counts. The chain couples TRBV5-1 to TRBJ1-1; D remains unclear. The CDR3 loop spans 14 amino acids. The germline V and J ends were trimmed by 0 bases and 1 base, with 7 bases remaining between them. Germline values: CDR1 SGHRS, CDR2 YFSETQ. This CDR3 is CASSLVATNTEAFF. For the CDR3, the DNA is TGCGCCAGCAGCTTGGTGGCCACGAACACTGAAGCTTTCTTT. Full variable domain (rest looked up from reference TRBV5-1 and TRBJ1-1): KAGVTQTPRYLIKTRGQQVTLSCSPISGHRSVSWYQQTPGQGLQFLFEYFSETQRNKGNFPGRFSGRQFSNSRSEMNVSTLELGDSALYLCASSLVATNTEAFFGQGTRLTVV.

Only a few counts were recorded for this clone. The CDR3 reads CASSTTSVYTGELFF. Here the CDR3 DNA reads TGTGCCAGCAGCACTACTAGCGTGTACACCGGGGAGCTGTTTTTT. The rearrangement links TRBV7-9 to TRBJ2-2; TRBD2 matches 7 bases. Germline V gene data show CDR1 as SEHNR and CDR2 as FQNEAQ (reference sequence). The CDR3 contains 15 residues. V trimming: 5 bases; J trimming: 3 bases; junction bases outside the gene matches: 6.

The CDR3 DNA reads TGCGCCAGCAGCTCAGGGAGGACAGGGGGCGCGTCCCAAGAGACCCAGTACTTC. It is translated as CASSSGRTGGASQETQYF. The chain links TRBV5-1 to TRBJ2-5; 11 nucleotides line up with TRBD1. This CDR3 has 18 amino acids. Unmatched junction bases numbered 11, after V lost 3 bases and J lost 1 base. Germline CDR1 and CDR2: SGHRS and YFSETQ.

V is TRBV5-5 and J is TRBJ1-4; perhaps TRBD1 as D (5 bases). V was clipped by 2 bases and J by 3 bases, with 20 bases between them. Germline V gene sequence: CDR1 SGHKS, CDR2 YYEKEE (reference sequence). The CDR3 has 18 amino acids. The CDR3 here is CASSFFLRARGANEKLFF. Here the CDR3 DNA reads TGTGCCAGCAGCTTTTTCCTCAGGGCGCGTGGCGCTAATGAAAAACTGTTTTTT.

The CDR3 nucleotides are TGTGCCAGCACGACTCCCGGGACTAGCGGGAGGTCGAAAGAGACCCAGTACTTC. Amino acids: CASTTPGTSGRSKETQYF. The chain is built from TRBV12-1 and TRBJ2-5; the listed D gene, TRBD2, was not tested against the DNA. TRBV12-1 is assigned pseudogene status. The CDR3 covers 18 residues.